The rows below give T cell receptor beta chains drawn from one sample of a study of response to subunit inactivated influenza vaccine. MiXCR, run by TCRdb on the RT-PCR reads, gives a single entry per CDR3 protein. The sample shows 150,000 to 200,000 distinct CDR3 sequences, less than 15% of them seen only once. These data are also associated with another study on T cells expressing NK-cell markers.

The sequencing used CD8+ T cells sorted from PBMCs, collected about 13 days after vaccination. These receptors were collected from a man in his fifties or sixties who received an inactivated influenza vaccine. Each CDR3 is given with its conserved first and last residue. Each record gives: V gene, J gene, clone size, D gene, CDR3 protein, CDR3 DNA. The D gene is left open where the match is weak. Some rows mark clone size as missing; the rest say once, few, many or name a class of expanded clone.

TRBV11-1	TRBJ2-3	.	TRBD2	CASRPGLAGDDHPDTQYF	TGTGCCAGCAGACCGGGACTAGCGGGAGACGATCACCCAGATACGCAGTATTTT
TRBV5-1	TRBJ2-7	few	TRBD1	CASSLGGTGQNEQYF	TGCGCCAGCAGCTTGGGGGGGACAGGGCAGAACGAGCAGTACTTC
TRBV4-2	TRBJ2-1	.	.	CASSQLQGDNEQFF	TGTGCCAGCAGCCAACTACAGGGAGACAATGAGCAGTTCTTC
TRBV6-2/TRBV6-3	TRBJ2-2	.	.	CASSYSPGELFF	TGTGCCAGCAGTTACTCCCCCGGGGAGCTGTTTTTT
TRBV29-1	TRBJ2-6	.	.	CSVEWANGANVLTF	TGCAGCGTTGAATGGGCTAACGGGGCCAACGTCCTGACTTTC
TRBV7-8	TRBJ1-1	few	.	CASSLEGVLTNTEAFF	TGTGCCAGCAGCTTAGAAGGGGTCCTAACGAACACTGAAGCTTTCTTT
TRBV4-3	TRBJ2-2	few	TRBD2	CASSQDILAGMGGELFF	TGCGCCAGCAGCCAAGATATACTAGCGGGGATGGGCGGGGAGCTGTTTTTT
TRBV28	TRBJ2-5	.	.	CASSYDELQETQYF	TGTGCCAGCAGTTACGATGAATTACAAGAGACCCAGTACTTC
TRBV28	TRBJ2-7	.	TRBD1	CASRQGAGEQYF	TGTGCCAGCAGACAGGGGGCTGGGGAGCAGTACTTC
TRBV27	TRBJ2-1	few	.	CASSLGVLGGEQFF	TGTGCCAGCAGTTTAGGTGTCTTGGGAGGTGAGCAGTTCTTC
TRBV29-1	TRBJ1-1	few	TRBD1	CSVEDRIRGPTEAFF	TGCAGCGTTGAAGATCGTATCAGGGGGCCCACTGAAGCTTTCTTT
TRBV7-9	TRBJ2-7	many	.	CASSLVAGEQYF	TGTGCCAGCAGCTTAGTGGCCGGCGAGCAGTACTTC
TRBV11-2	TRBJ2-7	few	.	CASSLEHPSSYEQYF	TGTGCCAGCAGCTTGGAACACCCGAGCTCCTACGAGCAGTACTTC
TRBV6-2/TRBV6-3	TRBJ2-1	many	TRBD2	CASSLSPSAGVPGNEQFF	TGTGCCAGCAGTTTGAGCCCTTCAGCGGGGGTTCCCGGGAATGAGCAGTTCTTC
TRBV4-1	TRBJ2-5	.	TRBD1	CASSQGGQGTGTQYF	TGCGCCAGCAGCCAAGGGGGACAGGGGACTGGGACCCAGTACTTC
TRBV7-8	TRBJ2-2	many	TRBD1	CASSTYGTGIAGELFF	TGTGCCAGCAGCACATACGGGACAGGGATCGCCGGGGAGCTGTTTTTT
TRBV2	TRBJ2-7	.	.	CASSEGRLQGYEQYF	TGTGCCAGCAGTGAGGGCCGTTTACAGGGATACGAGCAGTACTTC
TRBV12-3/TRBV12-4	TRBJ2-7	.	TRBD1	CASSLGTGGFYEQYF	TGTGCCAGCAGTTTAGGTACAGGGGGTTTCTACGAGCAGTACTTC
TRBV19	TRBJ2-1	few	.	CASSIRRTRNNEQFF	TGTGCCAGTAGTATCCGCAGGACTCGGAATAATGAGCAGTTCTTC
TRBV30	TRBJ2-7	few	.	CAWSALLGGPNEQYF	TGTGCCTGGAGCGCTCTTTTGGGGGGTCCAAACGAGCAGTACTTC
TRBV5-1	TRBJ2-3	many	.	CASSLRARGPTDTQYF	TGCGCCAGCAGCTTGAGGGCCCGAGGTCCCACAGATACGCAGTATTTT
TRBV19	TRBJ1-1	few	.	CASSIESKKAFF	TGTGCCAGTAGTATAGAGAGCAAGAAAGCTTTCTTT
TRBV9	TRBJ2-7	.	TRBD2	CASSVGLAGYYEQYF	TGTGCCAGCAGCGTAGGGCTAGCGGGTTACTACGAGCAGTACTTC
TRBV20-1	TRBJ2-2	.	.	CSAWVYPGELFF	TGCAGTGCTTGGGTGTATCCCGGGGAGCTGTTTTTT